This T cell receptor (beta chain) was found in a study of T cells in Graves' hyperthyroidism and ophthalmopathy. Overall study findings and caveats: Stable hyperthyroidism and ophthalmopathy were separated using 13 V-J signatures.

Amplified TCR beta CDR3 regions came from RNA transcripts. The primer set for the first-round RT-PCR of the TCR CDR3 was HTBI. Each CDR3 protein is one row after TCRdb ran MiXCR on the multiplex PCR reads. This sample carries approximately 360,000 distinct CDR3 sequences, approximately 25% of them seen once, and the ten largest clones take around four fifths. Concerning this clonotype itself: Its antigen is not identified. One end of the junction fails to match germline, which may point to a read error.

The diagnostic basis comprised clinical symptoms, serum thyroxine and TRAb, thyroid ultrasound and orbital computed tomography. CDR1 is MNHEY, CDR2 SMNVEV, per germline (reference sequence). CDR3 length: 14 amino acids. The V and J genes are TRBV27 and TRBJ1-1; no definite D call. Material: blood. The sequence derives from a man in his forties or fifties with Graves' hyperthyroidism. CDR3 amino acids: CASSLDGGNTGAFF. CDR3 coding DNA: TGTGCCAGCAGCCTGGACGGAGGGAACACTGGAGCTTTCTTT.